The clone carrying this TCR beta chain occurred a few times. These data come from a study of patients and donors after allogeneic stem cell transplantation. The V end was cut by 1 base, the J end by 6 bases, with 17 bases between. The CDR3 consists of 16 residues. Germline V gives CDR1 KGHDR, CDR2 SFDVKD. TCRdb recomputed calls from the RT-PCR reads with MiXCR, one row per CDR3 protein. The data hold about 150,000 distinct CDR3 sequences, with about two fifths observed a single time. The sequenced material came from blood, either unsorted or a sorted T cell fraction (not recorded which). The sequence came from a human donor who was either an allogeneic HSCT recipient or a stem cell or donor lymphocyte infusion donor (not recorded which). It is not recorded whose cells these are; they may come from a transplant donor. V is TRBV24-1 and J is TRBJ1-2; D possibly corresponds to TRBD1 (6 bases). Here the CDR3 reads CATSDFSSGVTHGYTF. DNA for the CDR3: TGTGCCACCAGTGATTTCTCCTCAGGGGTAACCCATGGCTACACCTTC.